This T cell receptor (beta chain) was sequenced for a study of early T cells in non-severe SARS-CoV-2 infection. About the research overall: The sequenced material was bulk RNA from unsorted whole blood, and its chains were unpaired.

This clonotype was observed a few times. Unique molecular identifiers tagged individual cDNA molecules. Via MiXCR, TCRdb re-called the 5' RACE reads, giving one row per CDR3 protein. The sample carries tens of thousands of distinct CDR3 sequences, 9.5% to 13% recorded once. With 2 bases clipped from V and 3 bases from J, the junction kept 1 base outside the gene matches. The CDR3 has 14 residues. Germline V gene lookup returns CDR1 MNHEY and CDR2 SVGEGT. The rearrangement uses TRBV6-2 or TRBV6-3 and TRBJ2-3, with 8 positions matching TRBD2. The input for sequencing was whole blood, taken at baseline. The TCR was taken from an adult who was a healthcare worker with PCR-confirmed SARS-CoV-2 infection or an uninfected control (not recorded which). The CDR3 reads CASSYAGGTDTQYF. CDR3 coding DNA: TGTGCCAGCAGTTACGCGGGGGGAACAGATACGCAGTATTTT.